This T cell receptor (beta chain) was sequenced for a study of blood T cells in healthy people across ages. The CDR3 is 13 residues long. The germline V gene has CDR1 SGHRS and CDR2 YFSETQ. At least 5 micrograms of total RNA were extracted per sample. Study results and limitations: As naive T cell percentage varied, TCR beta diversity correlated strongly with it.

This clonotype was counted at least ten times. Its antigen is not known. Its ends do not fully match the called genes, so a read error is possible. Next came a second PCR, run for about 6 to 11 cycles, which used a sample-barcoded 5' primer along with a J-beta primer mix. Each TCR beta cDNA got a 12-nucleotide random molecular identifier. Researchers report that each sample yielded at least 3 million CDR3-containing paired-end reads. TCRdb redid the calling of the 5' RACE reads with MiXCR, one entry per CDR3 protein. The sample yields about 1.8 million distinct CDR3 sequences, about 50% seen once. The sequencing input was blood. The J gene is TRBJ1-6, the V gene TRBV5-1; D possibly corresponds to TRBD1 (6 bases). The source of this sequence is a woman aged 40-49 years in good health. CDR3 sequence: CASSLQGNSPLHF. The CDR3 nucleotides are TGTGCCAGCAGTTTACAGGGAAATTCACCCCTCCACTTT.